The present T cell receptor (beta chain) was sequenced within a study of blood T cell repertoires in COVID-19. Study at large: COVID-19 samples from acute and convalescent phases originated in the United States, Italy and Spain. Sources were T cells, B-cell-depleted T cells, or PBMCs; the material itself was cDNA or gDNA.

The ends lost 5 bases at V and 5 bases at J; junction bases unmatched: 8. Germline V gene data show CDR1 as SGHTA and CDR2 as FQGNSA. This CDR3 has 14 residues. Methods used by the authors: Nucleated cell number was recorded as an estimate derived from reference gene primer amplification. Produced via immunoSEQ multiplex PCR; TCRdb's table is partial and in-frame only. V, J and clone size reflect that table, while D and trimming were determined from the DNA. The sample has about 150,000 clones, around 80% seen once. The rearrangement links TRBV7-2 to TRBJ1-1; 7 bases agree with TRBD1. The specimen was peripheral blood. This clonotype originated in a woman in her 50s with acute or convalescent COVID-19. CDR3 sequence reads: CASSPRQGLTEAFF. CDR3 DNA sequence: TGTGCCAGCAGCCCCCGACAGGGATTAACTGAAGCTTTCTTT.